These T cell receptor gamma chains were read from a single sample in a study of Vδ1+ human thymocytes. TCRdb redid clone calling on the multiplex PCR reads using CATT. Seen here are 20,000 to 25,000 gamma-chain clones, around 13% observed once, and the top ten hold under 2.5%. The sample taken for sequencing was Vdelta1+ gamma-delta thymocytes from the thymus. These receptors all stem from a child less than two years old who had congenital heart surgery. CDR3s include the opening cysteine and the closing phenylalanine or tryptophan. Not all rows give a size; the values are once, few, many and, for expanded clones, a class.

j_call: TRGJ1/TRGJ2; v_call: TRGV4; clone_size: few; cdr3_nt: TGTGCCACCTGGGATGGTACCAAGGGGGAAAAGAAACTCTTT; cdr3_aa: CATWDGTKGEKKLF
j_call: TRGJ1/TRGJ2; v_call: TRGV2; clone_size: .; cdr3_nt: TGTGCCACCTGGGACGGTTCCGAGAAGAAACTCTTT; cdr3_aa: CATWDGSEKKLF
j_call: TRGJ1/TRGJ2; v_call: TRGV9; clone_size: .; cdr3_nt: TGTGCCTTGTGGGAGTCATATAAGAAACTCTTT; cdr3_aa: CALWESYKKLF
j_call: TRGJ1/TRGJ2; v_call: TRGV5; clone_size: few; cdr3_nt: TGTGCCACCTGGGACGGGTTATGGTATAAGAAACTCTTT; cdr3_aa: CATWDGLWYKKLF
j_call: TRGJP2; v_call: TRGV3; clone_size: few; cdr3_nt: TGTGCCACCTTTTGTAGTGATTGGATCAAGACGTTT; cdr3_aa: CATFCSDWIKTF
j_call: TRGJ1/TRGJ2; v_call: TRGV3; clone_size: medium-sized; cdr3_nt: TGTGCCACCTGGGACAGGCACAAGAAACTCTTT; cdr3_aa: CATWDRHKKLF
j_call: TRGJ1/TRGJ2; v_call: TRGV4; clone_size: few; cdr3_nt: TGTGCCACCCTTAAGGGTAAGAAACTCTTT; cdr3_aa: CATLKGKKLF
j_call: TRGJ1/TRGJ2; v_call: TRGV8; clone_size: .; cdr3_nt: TGTGCCACCTGGGACACCCCAACTTGGAATTATTATAAGAAACTCTTT; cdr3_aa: CATWDTPTWNYYKKLF
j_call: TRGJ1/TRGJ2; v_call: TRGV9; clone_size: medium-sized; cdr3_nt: TGTGCCTTGTGGGAGGTGGAGAAACTCTTT; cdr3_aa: CALWEVEKLF
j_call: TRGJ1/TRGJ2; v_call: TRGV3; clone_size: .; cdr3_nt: TGTGCCACCTGGGGCAGAGACTTGGGGAAACTCTTT; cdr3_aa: CATWGRDLGKLF
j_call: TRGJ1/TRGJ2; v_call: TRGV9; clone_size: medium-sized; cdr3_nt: TGTGCCTTGTGGGAGGCCTCTTATTATAAGAAACTCTTT; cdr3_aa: CALWEASYYKKLF
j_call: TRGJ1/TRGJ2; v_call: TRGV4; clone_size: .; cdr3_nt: TGTGCCACGACTCAGAAGAACATGCAATCAAATTATAAGAAACTCTTT; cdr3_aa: CATTQKNMQSNYKKLF
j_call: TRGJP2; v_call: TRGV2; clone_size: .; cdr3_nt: TGTGCCACCTGGGACGGGCTTTATAGTAGTAGTGATTGGATCAAGACGTTT; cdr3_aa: CATWDGLYSSSDWIKTF
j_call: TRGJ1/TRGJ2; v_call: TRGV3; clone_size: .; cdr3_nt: TGTGCCACCTGGCGTGATAAGAAACTCTTT; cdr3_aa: CATWRDKKLF
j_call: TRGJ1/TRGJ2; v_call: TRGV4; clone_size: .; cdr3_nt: TGCGCCACCTGGGACAGCGGGAAACTCTTT; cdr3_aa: CATWDSGKLF
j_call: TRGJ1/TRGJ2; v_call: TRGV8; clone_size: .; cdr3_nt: TGTGCCGCCTGGGATAAGGGCTCCCATTATTATAAGAAACTCTTT; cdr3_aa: CAAWDKGSHYYKKLF
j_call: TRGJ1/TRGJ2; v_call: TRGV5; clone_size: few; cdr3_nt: TGTGCCACCTGGGACAGGTCTGATTATAAGAAACTCTTT; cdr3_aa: CATWDRSDYKKLF
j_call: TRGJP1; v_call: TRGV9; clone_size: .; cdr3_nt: TGTGCCTTGTGGGAAGGGAACGCCACTGGTTGGTTCAAGATATTT; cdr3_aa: CALWEGNATGWFKIF
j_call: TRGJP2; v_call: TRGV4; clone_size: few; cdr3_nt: TGTGCCACCTGGGTACGGAGTAGTGATTGGATCAAGACGTTT; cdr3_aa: CATWVRSSDWIKTF
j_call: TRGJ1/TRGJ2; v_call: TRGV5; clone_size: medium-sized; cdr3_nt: TGTGCCACCTGGGACGGTTGTAAGAAACTCTTT; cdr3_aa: CATWDGCKKLF
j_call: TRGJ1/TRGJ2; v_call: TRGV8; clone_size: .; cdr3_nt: TGTGCCACCTGGGATGCCTATTATAAGAAACTCTTC; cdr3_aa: CATWDAYYKKLF
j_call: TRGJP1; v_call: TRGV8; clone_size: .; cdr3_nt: TGTGCCACCTGGGAGCCTGGTTGGTTCAAGATATTT; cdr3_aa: CATWEPGWFKIF
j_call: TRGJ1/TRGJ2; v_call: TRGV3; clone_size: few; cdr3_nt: TGTGCCACCTGGGAGAGGGCTTATTATAAGAAACTCTTT; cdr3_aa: CATWERAYYKKLF
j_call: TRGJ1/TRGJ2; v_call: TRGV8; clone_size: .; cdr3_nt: TGTGCCACCTGGGATAAGGTAAAGAAACTCTTT; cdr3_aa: CATWDKVKKLF
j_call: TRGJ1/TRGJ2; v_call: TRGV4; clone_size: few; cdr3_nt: TGTGCCACCTGGGATCGAAGGAAGAAACTCTTT; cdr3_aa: CATWDRRKKLF
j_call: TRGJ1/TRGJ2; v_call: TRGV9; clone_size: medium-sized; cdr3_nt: TGTGCCTTGTGGGAGGTCAATTATTATAAGAAACTCTTT; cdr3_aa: CALWEVNYYKKLF
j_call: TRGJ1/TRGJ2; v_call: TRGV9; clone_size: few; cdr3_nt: TGTGCCTTGTGGGAGGCCCCTGAATATAAGAAACTCTTT; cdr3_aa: CALWEAPEYKKLF
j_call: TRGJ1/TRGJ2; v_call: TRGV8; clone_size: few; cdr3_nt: TGTGCCACCTGGGCTCGACATAAAGGGAGGAAACTCTTT; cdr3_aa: CATWARHKGRKLF
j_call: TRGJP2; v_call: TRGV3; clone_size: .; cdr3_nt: TGTGCCACCTGGGACAGCCAGAAGTGGGGTGATTGGATCAAGACGTTT; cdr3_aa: CATWDSQKWGDWIKTF
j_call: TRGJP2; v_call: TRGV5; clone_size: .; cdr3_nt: TGTGCCACCTGGGACTCTTATCGTCTATATAGTAGTGATTGGATCAAGACGTTT; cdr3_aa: CATWDSYRLYSSDWIKTF
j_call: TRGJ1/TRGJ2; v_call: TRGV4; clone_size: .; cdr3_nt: TGTGCCACCTGGGATAGGGCCTATTATAAGAAACTCTTT; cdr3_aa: CATWDRAYYKKLF
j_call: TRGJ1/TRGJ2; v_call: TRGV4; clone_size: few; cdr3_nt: TGTGCCACCTGGAATGCTCGATATTATAAGAAACTCTTT; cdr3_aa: CATWNARYYKKLF
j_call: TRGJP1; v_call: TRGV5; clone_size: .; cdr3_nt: TGTGCCACCTGGGAAATAAATACCACTGGTTGGTTCAAGATATTT; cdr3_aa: CATWEINTTGWFKIF
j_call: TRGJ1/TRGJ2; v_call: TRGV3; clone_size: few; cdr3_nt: TGTGCCACCTGGGACTTCTACCATCGATATAAGAAACTCTTT; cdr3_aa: CATWDFYHRYKKLF
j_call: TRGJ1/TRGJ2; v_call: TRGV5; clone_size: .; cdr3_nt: TGTGCCACCTGGGACCGACGTAATCATTATTATAAGAAACTCTTT; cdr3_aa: CATWDRRNHYYKKLF
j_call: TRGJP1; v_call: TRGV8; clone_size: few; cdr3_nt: TGTGCCACCTGGGATAGGCTTGGTTGGTTCAAGATATTT; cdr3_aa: CATWDRLGWFKIF
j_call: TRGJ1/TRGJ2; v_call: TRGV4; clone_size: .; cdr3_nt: TGTGCCACCTGGAGGCGAGCTACTTATTATAAGAAACTCTTT; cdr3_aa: CATWRRATYYKKLF
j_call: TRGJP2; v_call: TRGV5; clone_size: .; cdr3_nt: TGTGCCACCTGGGACAGGCTATATAGTAGTGATTGGATCAAGACGTTT; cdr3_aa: CATWDRLYSSDWIKTF
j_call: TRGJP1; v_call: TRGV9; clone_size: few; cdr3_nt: TGTGCCTTGTGGGAGGTGCATACTGGTTGGTTCAAGATATTT; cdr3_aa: CALWEVHTGWFKIF
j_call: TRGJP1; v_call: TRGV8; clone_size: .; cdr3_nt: TGCGCCACCTGGGACAAGGATACCACTGGTTGGTTCAAGATATTT; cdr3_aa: CATWDKDTTGWFKIF
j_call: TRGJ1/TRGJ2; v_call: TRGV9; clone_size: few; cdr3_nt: TGTGCCTTGTGGGAGCTCCCTAAGAAACTCTTT; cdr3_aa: CALWELPKKLF
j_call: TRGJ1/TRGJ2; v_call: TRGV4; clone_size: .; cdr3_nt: TGTGCCACCTGGGCCGGGGGAATACATTATTATAAGAAACTCTTT; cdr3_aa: CATWAGGIHYYKKLF
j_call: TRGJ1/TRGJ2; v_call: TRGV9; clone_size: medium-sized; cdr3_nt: TGTGCCTTGTGGGAGGTGCTGTGCTATAAGAAACTCTTT; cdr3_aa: CALWEVLCYKKLF
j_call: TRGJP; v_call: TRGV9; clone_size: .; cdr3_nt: TGTGCCTTGTGGGAGACTGGGATGGGCAAAAAAATCAAGGTATTT; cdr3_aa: CALWETGMGKKIKVF
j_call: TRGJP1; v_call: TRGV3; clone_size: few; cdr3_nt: TGTGCCACCTGGGACAGGCGCCGTTGGTTCAAGATATTT; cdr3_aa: CATWDRRRWFKIF
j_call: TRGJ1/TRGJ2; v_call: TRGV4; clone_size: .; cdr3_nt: TGTGCCACCTGGGATGGGAGGCATTATTATAAGAAACTCTTT; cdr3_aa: CATWDGRHYYKKLF
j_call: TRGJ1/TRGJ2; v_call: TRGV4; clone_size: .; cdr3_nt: TGTGCCACCTGGGATCTCTATTATAAGAAACTCTTT; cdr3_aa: CATWDLYYKKLF
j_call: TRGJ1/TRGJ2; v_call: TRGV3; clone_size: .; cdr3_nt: TGTGCCACCTGGGACGGTCCCGATTATTATAAGAAACTCTTT; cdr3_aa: CATWDGPDYYKKLF
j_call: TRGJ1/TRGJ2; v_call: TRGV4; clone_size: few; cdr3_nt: TGTGCCACCTGGAATGTGGGCCCTAGGTATAAGAAACTCTTT; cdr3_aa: CATWNVGPRYKKLF